This is a list of T cell receptor beta chains from one sample in a study of graft-versus-host responses after intestinal transplantation. The method was immunoSEQ multiplex PCR; TCRdb's version includes in-frame clones alone and lacks a portion of them. The repertoire includes about 15,000 clones, roughly 81% of them detected once, and approximately 3.5% sits in the top ten. The material sequenced was ileum tissue, taken 14 days after transplant. The receptors were gathered from a human patient who received an intestinal transplant, so some T cells may come from the graft donor. Both conserved end residues are part of each CDR3. D genes are given only for firm matches. The size of a clone is reported for some rows only, either as once, few or many, or as a class for expanded clones.

>few|TRBJ1-1|.|TRBV19
TGTGCCAGTAGTTGGGGCCGCACTGAAGCTTTCTTT
CASSWGRTEAFF
>once|TRBJ1-5|.|TRBV5-6
TGTGCCAGCAGCTTGGCCTATAATCAGCCCCAGCATTTT
CASSLAYNQPQHF
>once|TRBJ2-3|TRBD2|TRBV27
TGTGCCAGCATAGCGGGAGGCGCAGATACGCAGTATTTT
CASIAGGADTQYF
>.|TRBJ2-1|.|TRBV2
TGTGCCAGCAGTGCGGGCCTTTGGACCGATGAGCAGTTCTTC
CASSAGLWTDEQFF
>.|TRBJ1-5|.|TRBV10-3
TGTGCCATCAGTGAGTCGGGCGGTGACAATCAGCCCCAGCATTTT
CAISESGGDNQPQHF
>.|TRBJ2-7|.|TRBV5-6
TGTGCCAGCAGTTGGGGAGACAGGAGGTGGTACTTC
CASSWGDRRWYF
>.|TRBJ1-2|.|TRBV30
TGTGCCTGGAGTCTACAGGGAGGCTACACCTTC
CAWSLQGGYTF
>.|TRBJ2-7|.|TRBV2
TGTGCCAGCGCCGGGGTAGCCGAGCAGTACTTC
CASAGVAEQYF
>once|TRBJ2-1|TRBD1|TRBV5-4
TGTGCCACACAGGGGGCATTTGGGAATGAGCAGTTCTTC
CATQGAFGNEQFF
>.|TRBJ2-1|TRBD2|TRBV7-9
TGTGCCAGCAGCCCCCTAGCGGGAGGAATTTACAATGAGCAGTTCTTC
CASSPLAGGIYNEQFF
>.|TRBJ2-7|TRBD1|TRBV10-3
TGTGCCATCAGTGAAAAGGGGGCTTTTTACGAGCAGTACTTC
CAISEKGAFYEQYF
>.|TRBJ2-7|TRBD2|TRBV11-2
TGTGCCAGCAGGACTAGCGGCTCCTACGAGCAGTACTTC
CASRTSGSYEQYF
>.|TRBJ2-3|TRBD2|TRBV29-1
TGCAGCGTTGAGGGGACTAGCGGGAGCACAGATACGCAGTATTTT
CSVEGTSGSTDTQYF
>.|TRBJ2-5|TRBD1|TRBV13
TGTGCCAGCAGCCCCATCGACAGGGTGGGAGAGACCCAGTACTTC
CASSPIDRVGETQYF
>once|TRBJ1-1|.|TRBV27
TGTGCCAGCAGTTTATTGGGACAGAACACTGAAGCTTTCTTT
CASSLLGQNTEAFF
>.|TRBJ2-7|.|TRBV19
TGTGCCAGTAGTATAGCTAACAGGCGCTCCTACGAGCAGTACTTC
CASSIANRRSYEQYF
>.|TRBJ1-2|.|TRBV6-5
TGTGCCAGCAGTTACTCGTCAGGGAGAGACTATGGCTACACCTTC
CASSYSSGRDYGYTF
>.|TRBJ2-3|.|TRBV4-1
TGCGCCAGCAGCCCCGGGTCCACAGATACGCAGTATTTT
CASSPGSTDTQYF
>.|TRBJ2-3|.|TRBV5-6
TGTGCCAGCAGCCCGCGTGTTAGCGGACGGTCAGATACGCAGTATTTT
CASSPRVSGRSDTQYF
>.|TRBJ1-1|.|TRBV27
TGTGCCAGCAGTCCTAATCCATACTGGAACACTGAAGCTTTCTTT
CASSPNPYWNTEAFF
>.|TRBJ2-5|TRBD1|TRBV27
TGTGCCAGCAGTTTTGGACAGGGCGAGGAGACCCAGTACTTC
CASSFGQGEETQYF
>.|TRBJ1-1|.|TRBV21-1
TGTGCCAGCAGCGCTCGGGACGGCTTCCCTAACGCTGAAGCTTTCTTT
CASSARDGFPNAEAFF
>.|TRBJ1-6|TRBD1|TRBV6-1
TGTGCCAGCAGTACAGGGGGGACAGGGTCCTCACCCCTCCACTTT
CASSTGGTGSSPLHF
>once|TRBJ2-1|TRBD2|TRBV7-9
TGTGCCAGCAGCTGGACTAGCGGAAACAATGAGCAGTTCTTC
CASSWTSGNNEQFF
>once|TRBJ2-1|.|TRBV30
TGTGCCTGGAGTTCCCCGATGCCCGAGCAGTTCTTC
CAWSSPMPEQFF
>.|TRBJ2-7|TRBD1|TRBV11-1
TGTGCCAGCAGCTACACAGGGGGGTACGAGCAGTACTTC
CASSYTGGYEQYF
>.|TRBJ1-4|.|TRBV19
TGTGCCAGTAGTATATCGATTGCAACTAATGAAAAACTGTTTTTT
CASSISIATNEKLFF
>.|TRBJ2-2|.|TRBV7-9
TGTGCCAGCAGCCTCTTAGGGGCCTCCTTTTACAGCGGGGAGCTGTTTTTT
CASSLLGASFYSGELFF
>.|TRBJ2-3|TRBD1|TRBV15
TGTGCCACCAGCGGACAGGGGACTAGCACAGATACGCAGTATTTT
CATSGQGTSTDTQYF
>.|TRBJ2-1|TRBD1|TRBV14
TGTGCCAGCAGCCCGCGGGCCGGGACAGGTTCCCACAATGAGCAGTTCTTC
CASSPRAGTGSHNEQFF
>.|TRBJ2-3|TRBD1|TRBV4-1
TGCGCCAGCACTCCCGAGGGGGCTATCACAGATACGCAGTATTTT
CASTPEGAITDTQYF
>once|TRBJ1-1|.|TRBV7-9
TGTGCCAGCAGCTCCTCAAGGGCCGAGAACACTGAAGCTTTCTTT
CASSSSRAENTEAFF
>.|TRBJ1-1|.|TRBV6-5
TGTGCCAGCAGATCTACACCGAACACTGAAGCTTTCTTT
CASRSTPNTEAFF
>few|TRBJ2-1|TRBD1|TRBV11-1
TGTGCCAGCAGCTTTGGACAGGGTAGTCTACTAAACAATGAGCAGTTCTTC
CASSFGQGSLLNNEQFF
>once|TRBJ2-3|TRBD1|TRBV11-1
TGTGCCAGCAGCAACTTGGGACAGGATGCTGCAGATACGCAGTATTTT
CASSNLGQDAADTQYF
>.|TRBJ2-7|.|TRBV6-1
TGTGCCAGCAGTGAAGGGGTAGGGGCCTACGAGCAGTACTTC
CASSEGVGAYEQYF
>few|TRBJ1-1|.|TRBV19
TGTGCCAGTAGTATAGGGTTTGGGACTATGAACACTGAAGCTTTCTTT
CASSIGFGTMNTEAFF
>.|TRBJ2-5|.|TRBV6-4
TGTGCCGAGAAGATCGGCAGGTACCAAGAGACCCAGTACTTC
CAEKIGRYQETQYF
>.|TRBJ2-2|.|TRBV5-8
TGTGCCAGCAGCCCGCTGATAGGGAGAAGCACCGGGGAGCTGTTTTTT
CASSPLIGRSTGELFF
>.|TRBJ1-2|.|TRBV19
TGTGCCAGTAGCTACACTGGACAGTACTATGGCTACACCTTC
CASSYTGQYYGYTF
>.|TRBJ1-3|.|TRBV2
TGTGCCAGCAGTGAAGGAACGGGGTCGTCTGGAAACACCATATATTTT
CASSEGTGSSGNTIYF
>.|TRBJ2-3|TRBD2|TRBV10-2
TGCGCCAGCACCACTAGCGGGGGGCGTGCAGATACGCAGTATTTT
CASTTSGGRADTQYF
>.|TRBJ2-1|TRBD2|TRBV5-1
TGCGCCAGCCTGGGGAGCGGGGGGGCCGATGAGCAGTTCTTC
CASLGSGGADEQFF
>.|TRBJ2-1|.|TRBV19
TGTGCCAGTAGTATAGGACGGACGAGCTCCTACAATGAGCAGTTCTTC
CASSIGRTSSYNEQFF
>.|TRBJ2-3|TRBD1|TRBV10-3
TGTGCCATCAGTGGGACAGGGGTCACAGATACGCAGTATTTT
CAISGTGVTDTQYF
>.|TRBJ1-4|.|TRBV9
TGTGCCAGCAGCGTAGAAGGGTCTAATGAAAAACTGTTTTTT
CASSVEGSNEKLFF
>.|TRBJ2-5|TRBD2|TRBV6-6
TGTGCCAGCAATCCCGGGACTAGCGGGGAAGAGACCCAGTACTTC
CASNPGTSGEETQYF
>.|TRBJ2-3|.|TRBV30
TGTGCCTGGAGCCTGGGGGCAGATACGCAGTATTTT
CAWSLGADTQYF
>.|TRBJ2-1|TRBD2|TRBV6-5
TGTGCCAGCCGAGACGGGGCGGGAGGGTACAATGAGCAGTTCTTC
CASRDGAGGYNEQFF
>.|TRBJ1-2|TRBD1|TRBV11-2
TGTGCCAGCAGCTTCCTCTTGGGACAGGGTCTTAGTACCGGCTATGGCTACACCTTC
CASSFLLGQGLSTGYGYTF
>.|TRBJ1-3|.|TRBV11-2
TGTGCCAGCAGCTTGCCAGGGAGGGAGAACACCATATATTTT
CASSLPGRENTIYF
>once|TRBJ2-1|.|TRBV6-5
TGTGCCAGCAGCCGCGGCGGGTTAGGGTGGAATGAGCAGTTCTTC
CASSRGGLGWNEQFF
>.|TRBJ2-3|.|TRBV6-4
TGTGCCAGCAGTGACTCTGGGGGGCCGCAGTATTTT
CASSDSGGPQYF
>few|TRBJ2-7|.|TRBV5-4
TGTGCCAGCAGCTATAGCGTCGGCTCCTACGAGCAGTACTTC
CASSYSVGSYEQYF
>.|TRBJ1-5|.|TRBV27
TGTGCCAGCAGTTTAGTAGGGGGCAATCAGCCCCAGCATTTT
CASSLVGGNQPQHF
>.|TRBJ1-2|.|TRBV7-3
TGTGCCAGCGGGGGCTGGCCCTATGGCTACACCTTC
CASGGWPYGYTF